These 5 T cell receptor beta chains came from one sample sequenced in a study of regulatory T cells in long-lasting Graves disease. Construction of the TCR beta libraries employed iRepertoire HTBI primers in conjunction with Arm-PCR of CDR3 regions. TCRdb reanalysed the multiplex PCR reads using MiXCR and keeps one entry per CDR3 protein. The table records a few hundred thousand distinct CDR3 sequences, roughly 12% of them present only once. Stated time point: newly diagnosed GD, antithyroid drugs for less than 3 months. The TCR library was made from RNA extracted from PBMCs. The same data also contributed to another study, on T cells in Graves' hyperthyroidism and ophthalmopathy.

Sample: peripheral blood mononuclear cells (PBMCs), taken at new diagnosis, from a patient treated with antithyroid drugs. The receptor set was obtained from a woman aged 18-29 years with Graves disease.

The sample holds a few counts of this clonotype. CDR3 loop: CASRDLWSKTSYGYTF. The CDR3 DNA follows: TGTGCCAGTAGGGATCTCTGGTCGAAGACTTCCTATGGCTACACCTTC. The chain recombines TRBV19 with TRBJ1-2; the D is unclear. The CDR3 length is 16 residues. In germline, CDR1 is LNHDA, CDR2 SQIVND (reference sequence). V lost 6 bases and J lost 4, with 21 bases in between.

This clonotype came up many times. The V gene is TRBV11-2, the J gene TRBJ1-3; D possibly corresponds to TRBD1 (6 bases). Germline lookup yields CDR1 SGHAT and CDR2 FQNNGV. V was pared by 2 bases and J by 1 base, with 24 bases between. CDR3 length equals 20 residues. CDR3 DNA: TGTGCCAGCAGCTTACATGCTGGGGGCAAACCCAGGATATCTGGAAACACCATATATTTT. Its protein product is CASSLHAGGKPRISGNTIYF.

The rearrangement uses TRBV7-2 and TRBJ2-1; D unresolved. V lost 3 bases to trimming and J lost 3 bases, with 6 bases between them. Germline CDR1 reads SGHTA; CDR2 reads FQGNSA. The CDR3 is made up of 13 amino acids. CDR3 coding DNA: TGTGCCAGCAGCTTCTACAGCTACAATGAGCAGTTCTTC. This encodes CASSFYSYNEQFF.

This clonotype was observed at least ten times. J is TRBJ2-3 and V is TRBV13; perhaps D is TRBD1 or TRBD2 (5 bases each). V lost 5 bases to trimming and J lost 2 bases, with 17 bases between them. The germline CDR1 and CDR2 sequences are PRHDT and FYEKMQ (reference sequence). CDR3 length: 16 residues. In DNA, the CDR3 is TGTGCCAGCAGCCCCGCCGGGGACGGAAACACAGATACGCAGTATTTT. This gives the protein CASSPAGDGNTDTQYF.

This clonotype was picked up many times. The J gene is TRBJ2-7, the V gene TRBV6-1, with 8 bases aligning to TRBD2. The J segment lost 3 bases and the V segment lost 5 bases, leaving 9 bases of the junction unmatched. CDR3 length equals 15 residues. Per the germline V gene, CDR1 is MNHNS and CDR2 is SASEGT. The CDR3 nucleotides read TGTGCCAGCAGTACCGTACTAGCGGACCTCTACGAGCAGTACTTC. It codes for CASSTVLADLYEQYF.